A single sample gave rise to the 18 T cell receptor beta chains below, sequenced in a study of regulatory T cells in long-lasting Graves disease. In building TCR beta libraries, iRepertoire HTBI primers were used together with Arm-PCR of CDR3 regions. A single record per CDR3 protein comes from TCRdb applying MiXCR to the multiplex PCR reads. The table shows 450,000 to 600,000 distinct CDR3 sequences, with roughly 16% occurring only once. Specified time point: newly diagnosed GD, antithyroid drugs for less than 3 months. Preparation of the TCR library used RNA extracted from PBMCs. This sample was also put to use in a study of T cells in Graves' hyperthyroidism and ophthalmopathy.

The sequences come from peripheral blood mononuclear cells (PBMCs), collected at new diagnosis, from a patient treated with antithyroid drugs. Source of these receptors: a man in his forties with Graves disease.

This clonotype was seen a few times. The chain carries TRBV4-1 and TRBJ2-3; 8 bases line up with TRBD1. V gave up 4 bases and J gave up 5 bases; unmatched junction bases: 8. CDR1 and CDR2 from the germline V gene are MGHRA and YSYEKL. CDR3 length: 15 amino acids. The CDR3, as DNA: TGCGCCAGCAGCCTCGACAGGGGTGGGCTAGATACGCAGTATTTT. As protein: CASSLDRGGLDTQYF.

Ten or more counts support this clonotype. The genes are TRBV27 and TRBJ2-7, with 7 positions matching TRBD1. The CDR3 is 16 amino acids. Germline V lookup: CDR1 MNHEY, CDR2 SMNVEV (reference sequence). The V and J ends lost 6 bases and 0 bases, in that order; junction bases with no gene match: 11. CDR3 amino acids: CASSHLKTGFSYEQYF. CDR3 DNA: TGTGCCAGCAGCCATCTCAAGACAGGGTTCTCCTACGAGCAGTACTTC.

This clonotype was detected only a few times. The V call is TRBV6-1, the J call TRBJ1-2, with D tentatively TRBD1 (5 bases). Germline CDR1 reads MNHNS; CDR2 reads SASEGT. The CDR3 has 15 residues. V lost 4 bases and J lost 0, with 12 bases in between. The DNA for the CDR3 is TGTGCCAGCAGTGCCCTAGGGGCTTCTAACTATGGCTACACCTTC. The encoded protein is CASSALGASNYGYTF.

In this sample, this clonotype turned up many times. The chain is built from TRBV28 and TRBJ1-1, with D uncertain. The CDR3 covers 14 residues. Germline V gene data show CDR1 as MDHEN and CDR2 as SYDVKM. V gave up 5 bases and J gave up 3 bases, with 13 bases separating them. DNA of the CDR3: TGTGCCAGCAGTGGACCGGGAGCAGACACTGAAGCTTTCTTT. Encoded protein: CASSGPGADTEAFF. Complete variable domain (other parts from reference TRBV28 and TRBJ1-1): DVKVTQSSRYLVKRTGEKVFLECVQDMDHENMFWYRQDPGLGLRLIYFSYDVKMKEKGDIPEGYSVSREKKERFSLILESASTNQTSMYLCASSGPGADTEAFFGQGTRLTVV.

The V gene is TRBV12-3 or TRBV12-4, the J gene TRBJ2-7; 12 positions agree with TRBD2. With V trimmed by 3 bases and J by 6 bases, 9 bases remained unmatched. The CDR3 spans 16 residues. The CDR3, as DNA: TGTGCCAGCAGTTTCGCAAGACTAGCGGGGGTTACCGAGCAGTACTTC. Translating gives CASSFARLAGVTEQYF.

The CDR3 protein is CSVISGFYEQYF. CDR3 coding DNA: TGCAGCGTTATCAGCGGCTTCTACGAGCAGTACTTC. J is TRBJ2-7 and V is TRBV29-1, with a tentative D call TRBD2 (5 bases). Germline CDR1 reads SQVTM; CDR2 reads ANQGSEA. The V end lost 5 bases, the J end lost 3 bases, and 11 bases lay between the germline ends. This CDR3 has 12 residues.

Ten or more counts support this clonotype. This sequence joins TRBV28 and TRBJ2-4, with TRBD2 as a possible D gene (5 bases). Germline assignment: CDR1 MDHEN and CDR2 SYDVKM. Trimming left V 7 bases short and J 9 bases short, with 13 bases between. The CDR3 is made up of 12 amino acids. CDR3 in DNA: TGTGCCAGCACCCCACTACGGGGCATTCAGTACTTC. This translates into CASTPLRGIQYF.

This clonotype was seen a handful of times. V and J are TRBV12-3 or TRBV12-4 and TRBJ2-1; 8 nucleotides agree with TRBD2. With the DNA end fitting TRBJ2-5 better, the J assignment may be wrong. CDR3 length: 14 residues. This chain's CDR3 is CASSLFGRGETQYF. In nucleotides, the CDR3 is TGTGCCAGCAGTTTGTTCGGGAGGGGAGAGACCCAGTACTTC.

The chain is built from TRBV11-2 and TRBJ2-7, with D possibly matching TRBD1 (5 bases). Trimming left V 0 bases short and J 3 bases short, with 18 bases between. CDR1 SGHAT and CDR2 FQNNGV come from the germline V gene. The CDR3 covers 17 residues. In DNA form, the CDR3 reads TGTGCCAGCAGCTTAGATCCCCCCATAGACAGAGTCTACGAGCAGTACTTC. It is translated as CASSLDPPIDRVYEQYF.

This clonotype was recorded at least ten times. The junction departs from germline at one end; a sequencing error may be responsible. The V gene is TRBV11-3, the J gene TRBJ2-1; 8 nucleotides align to TRBD2. Germline V gene sequence: CDR1 SGHNT, CDR2 YENEEA. There are 15 residues in the CDR3. CDR3 protein: CAGSPRGGPYNEQFF. Written as DNA, the CDR3 is TGTGCCGGCAGCCCCCGGGGGGGGCCTTACAATGAGCAGTTCTTC.

This clonotype has ten or more counts. The V call is TRBV24-1, the J call TRBJ2-1; 12 nucleotides match TRBD2. From germline, CDR1 is KGHDR and CDR2 SFDVKD. CDR3 size: 14 residues. Losses at the gene ends were 9 bases for V and 9 bases for J; bases not matched to a gene: 8. DNA for the CDR3: TGTGCCACCCAGACTAGCGGGAGAGGAGGTGAGCAGTTCTTC. Translated, it gives CATQTSGRGGEQFF.

This clonotype was observed at least ten times. The chain couples TRBV7-8 to TRBJ1-5; unclear D gene. CDR3 length: 13 amino acids. Germline V gene lookup returns CDR1 SGHVS and CDR2 FQNEAQ. V gave up 2 bases and J gave up 4 bases, with 6 bases separating them. The CDR3 nucleotides read TGTGCCAGCAGCTTATTAGCGAATCAGCCCCAGCATTTT. Translation: CASSLLANQPQHF.

This clonotype was picked up many times. J is TRBJ1-2 and V is TRBV29-1; D is undetermined. The V end lost 4 bases, the J end lost 4 bases, and 7 bases lay between the germline ends. The germline V gene has CDR1 SQVTM and CDR2 ANQGSEA. The CDR3 is 11 amino acids. The CDR3, as DNA: TGCAGCGTTGGGGGAGGCTATGGCTACACCTTC. This gives the protein CSVGGGYGYTF.

This clonotype appeared many times. The chain has TRBV7-8 and TRBJ2-2, with D perhaps TRBD1 (5 bases). In germline, CDR1 is SGHVS, CDR2 FQNEAQ. The CDR3 runs to 15 residues. The V gene lost 4 bases and the J gene lost 0 bases, with 9 bases spanning the gap. CDR3 bases: TGTGCCAGCAGCTCGTACAGGCCGAACACCGGGGAGCTGTTTTTT. This encodes CASSSYRPNTGELFF. The full variable domain, rest sourced from reference TRBV7-8 and TRBJ2-2, is GAGVSQSPRYKVAKRGQDVALRCDPISGHVSLFWYQQALGQGPEFLTYFQNEAQLDKSGLPSDRFFAERPEGSVSTLKIQRTQQEDSAVYLCASSSYRPNTGELFFGEGSRLTVL.

This clonotype was seen just once. This may be a read error: a much more frequent sequence differs by one nucleotide. It is likely a read error, because the conserved phenylalanine at the end of the CDR3 is missing. The genes are TRBV20-1 and TRBJ2-7; unclear D gene. Germline values: CDR1 DFQATT, CDR2 SNEGSKA (reference sequence). The CDR3 runs to 12 residues. Here the CDR3 reads CSARDNSHEQYI. Written as DNA, the CDR3 is TGCAGTGCTAGAGATAACTCCCACGAGCAGTACATC.

This clonotype was counted at least ten times. The chain joins TRBV20-1 to TRBJ2-5, with D possibly being TRBD1 (6 bases). There are 13 residues in the CDR3. The germline CDR1 and CDR2 sequences are DFQATT and SNEGSKA (reference sequence). V gave up 4 bases and J gave up 5 bases, with 14 bases separating them. The DNA of the CDR3 is TGCAGTGCTAACCCGGGACAATTGGAGACCCAGTACTTC. Protein: CSANPGQLETQYF.

This clonotype appeared a few times. The rearrangement uses TRBV11-2 and TRBJ2-7; 10 bases fit TRBD2. The germline V gene encodes CDR1 SGHAT and CDR2 FQNNGV. This CDR3 region has 14 residues. Trimming removed 5 bases from V and 3 bases from J; junction bases left unmatched: 4. CDR3 protein: CASSTSSGSYEQYF. The CDR3 bases are TGTGCCAGCAGCACCTCTAGCGGGAGCTACGAGCAGTACTTC.

The gene calls are TRBV2 and TRBJ1-2; D is undetermined. V was trimmed by 3 bases and J by 4 bases, leaving 6 bases between them. Germline V lookup: CDR1 SNHLY, CDR2 FYNNEI. CDR3 length equals 12 residues. This CDR3 is CASSDDRYGYTF. In DNA form, the CDR3 reads TGTGCCAGCAGTGATGATCGCTATGGCTACACCTTC.